This TCR beta chain originates from a study of early T cells in non-severe SARS-CoV-2 infection. Attachment of unique molecular identifiers was made to individual cDNA molecules. From the 5' RACE reads, TCRdb called clonotypes with MiXCR, one entry per CDR3 protein. Seen here are some 98,000 distinct CDR3 sequences, 8% to 13% observed once, and the top ten hold approximately 5%. This clonotype was counted ten times or more. The CDR3 is 14 amino acids. Trimming took off 4 bases at V and 2 bases at J, with 12 bases between the two ends. Germline assignment: CDR1 LNHDA and CDR2 SQIVND (reference sequence).

The rearrangement joins TRBV19 to TRBJ2-7; D is ambiguous. The sequence was collected from an adult who was a healthcare worker with PCR-confirmed SARS-CoV-2 infection or an uninfected control (not recorded which). Sequenced input: whole blood. CDR3 in amino acids: CASSKGLHTYEQYF. The CDR3 nucleotides are TGTGCCAGTAGTAAGGGTCTTCATACCTACGAGCAGTACTTC.